This record looks at one T cell receptor beta chain sequence and its context. Its target is not known. V gave up 6 bases and J gave up 7 bases; unmatched junction bases: 6. Germline CDR1 is MNHNS and CDR2 is SASEGT. The CDR3 loop spans 14 amino acids. The data originate from a study of cytomegalovirus exposure and HLA in healthy donors. Study findings and constraints: In most subjects, TCR beta sequences reportedly gave accurate predictions of HLA-A and HLA-B alleles. Several of the most significant clusters appeared linked to common viral pathogens, based on a later analysis.

The PCR used 60 Vbeta and 13 Jbeta primers. Original processing methods: In a later analysis, around 87 million unique TCR beta chains included roughly 11 million shared by two or more donors. Only in-frame clones appear in the TCRdb table, and some are missing; sequencing was by immunoSEQ multiplex PCR. V and J calls and clone size are as listed in that table; D and trimming were resolved from the DNA. The data hold fewer than 140,000 clones, with 60% to 80% observed a single time. The chain employs TRBV6-1 and TRBJ1-6; 7 bases align to TRBD1. This receptor was obtained from a middle-aged man in good health and CMV-seronegative. Sequencing was carried out using PBMCs. CDR3 region: CASRTGTVNSPLHF. In nucleotides, the CDR3 is TGTGCCAGCAGAACCGGGACAGTAAATTCACCCCTCCACTTT.